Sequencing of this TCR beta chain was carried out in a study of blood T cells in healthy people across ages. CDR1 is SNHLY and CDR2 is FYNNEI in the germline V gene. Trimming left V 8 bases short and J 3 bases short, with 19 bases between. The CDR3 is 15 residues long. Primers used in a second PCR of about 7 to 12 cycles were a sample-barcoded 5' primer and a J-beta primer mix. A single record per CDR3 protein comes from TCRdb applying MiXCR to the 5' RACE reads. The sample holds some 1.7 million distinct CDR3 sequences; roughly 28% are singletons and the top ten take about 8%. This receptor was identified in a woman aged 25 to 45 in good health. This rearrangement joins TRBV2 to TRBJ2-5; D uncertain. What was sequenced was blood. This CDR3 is CASWNSALLEETQYF. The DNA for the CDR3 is TGTGCCAGCTGGAACTCGGCCTTGCTGGAAGAGACCCAGTACTTC.